These 11 T cell receptor beta chains were all obtained from the same sample, sequenced in a study of blood T cell repertoires in COVID-19. The assay was immunoSEQ multiplex PCR, and TCRdb's table has in-frame clones only and misses some. This table holds fewer than 350,000 clones, roughly 86% found once. Specimen: peripheral blood. The origin of the receptors is a man aged 18 to 29 with active or convalescent COVID-19.

The V call is TRBV7-9, the J call TRBJ1-1; D is perhaps TRBD1 (6 bases). Germline assignment: CDR1 SEHNR and CDR2 FQNEAQ (reference sequence). V was trimmed by 5 bases and J by 1 base, leaving 23 bases between them. CDR3 size: 18 residues. The DNA of the CDR3 is TGTGCCAGCAGCCCCAGGCTGGGGGGGGCCATTGGGAACACTGAAGCTTTCTTT. It translates to CASSPRLGGAIGNTEAFF. The full variable domain, its missing parts supplied by reference TRBV7-9 and TRBJ1-1, is DTGVSQNPRHKITKRGQNVTFRCDPISEHNRLYWYRQTLGQGPEFLTYFQNEAQLEKSRLLSDRFSAERPKGSFSTLEIQRTEQGDSAMYLCASSPRLGGAIGNTEAFFGQGTRLTVV.

The genes are TRBV25-1 and TRBJ1-1, with D possibly TRBD1 on 5 matching bases. V gave up 5 bases and J gave up 5 bases, with 12 bases separating them. This CDR3 has 13 amino acids. CDR1 is MGHDK, CDR2 SYGVNS, per germline. The CDR3 protein is CASSLPGETEAFF. The CDR3 DNA sequence: TGTGCCAGCAGTCTCCCGGGGGAAACTGAAGCTTTCTTT.

The chain uses TRBV18 and TRBJ2-1; perhaps TRBD1 as D (6 bases). Germline-derived CDR1 and CDR2 are KGHSH and LQKENI. The CDR3 covers 15 residues. V lost 0 bases and J lost 2, with 8 bases in between. The CDR3 spells CASSPPTGPYNEQFF. DNA for the CDR3: TGTGCCAGCTCACCACCGACAGGCCCCTACAATGAGCAGTTCTTC.

V and J are TRBV21-1 and TRBJ1-5; the DNA was not used to check the table's D call, TRBD1. TRBV21-1 is marked as a pseudogene. The CDR3 length is 13 residues. The CDR3 sequence: CASRDSSNQPQHF. The CDR3 DNA reads TGTGCCAGCAGGGACAGTAGCAATCAGCCCCAGCATTTT.

The chain joins TRBV25-1 to TRBJ2-7, with 9 bases fitting TRBD1. This CDR3 has 14 residues. V was pared by 5 bases and J by 4 bases, with 6 bases of the junction left unmatched. CDR1 is MGHDK, CDR2 SYGVNS, per germline. DNA of the CDR3: TGTGCCAGCAGTCAGACAGGGGGAGGGTACGAGCAGTACTTC. It translates to CASSQTGGGYEQYF.

The V and J genes are TRBV19 and TRBJ1-5; 11 nucleotides line up with TRBD1. CDR1 is LNHDA, CDR2 SQIVND, per germline (reference sequence). The ends lost 8 bases at V and 6 bases at J; junction bases unmatched: 9. This CDR3 region has 15 residues. The chain's CDR3 is CASALWDRGIQPQHF. DNA of the CDR3: TGTGCCAGTGCCCTTTGGGACAGGGGGATTCAGCCCCAGCATTTT.

This rearrangement joins TRBV19 to TRBJ2-7, with TRBD2 matching over 12 bases. The CDR3 has 15 residues. Trimming removed 4 bases from V and 2 bases from J; junction bases left unmatched: 3. Per the germline V gene, CDR1 is LNHDA and CDR2 is SQIVND (reference sequence). CDR3 nucleotide sequence: TGTGCCAGTAGTACATCTAGCGGGGGGGCCTACGAGCAGTACTTC. This encodes CASSTSSGGAYEQYF.

The chain joins TRBV7-2 to TRBJ1-3; a weak D match, TRBD1 (5 bases). Germline assignment: CDR1 SGHTA and CDR2 FQGNSA. The length of the CDR3 is 15 residues. V was cut by 3 bases and J by 1 base, with 10 bases left in between. Here the CDR3 reads CASSFTQGSGNTIYF. The CDR3 coding sequence is TGTGCCAGCAGCTTTACGCAGGGATCTGGAAACACCATATATTTT.

The rearrangement joins TRBV19 to TRBJ1-3; 7 bases agree with TRBD1. The V and J ends lost 3 bases and 5 bases, in that order; junction bases with no gene match: 10. The CDR3 sequence is 16 residues long. Germline V gene lookup returns CDR1 LNHDA and CDR2 SQIVND (reference sequence). CDR3 nucleotides: TGTGCCAGTAGTATGGACAAGACAGGGAGGCGAAACACCATATATTTT. Residues: CASSMDKTGRRNTIYF.

The chain employs TRBV4-1 and TRBJ1-4; maybe TRBD1 (6 bases). The CDR3 sequence is 16 residues long. Germline lookup yields CDR1 MGHRA and CDR2 YSYEKL. V was pared by 3 bases and J by 0 bases, with 11 bases between. In nucleotides, the CDR3 is TGCGCCAGCAGCCAGGGATACAGGGCAACTAATGAAAAACTGTTTTTT. Translating it yields CASSQGYRATNEKLFF.

The chain links TRBV2 to TRBJ1-2; D is possibly TRBD1 (5 bases). V dropped 4 bases and J dropped 6 bases, with 21 bases sitting between them. Germline V CDR1 and CDR2: SNHLY, FYNNEI. This CDR3 region has 16 residues. The CDR3 DNA reads as TGTGCCAGCAGTGTTAATGGAGGGGCTCCTCCGGATGGCTACACCTTC. Amino acids: CASSVNGGAPPDGYTF.